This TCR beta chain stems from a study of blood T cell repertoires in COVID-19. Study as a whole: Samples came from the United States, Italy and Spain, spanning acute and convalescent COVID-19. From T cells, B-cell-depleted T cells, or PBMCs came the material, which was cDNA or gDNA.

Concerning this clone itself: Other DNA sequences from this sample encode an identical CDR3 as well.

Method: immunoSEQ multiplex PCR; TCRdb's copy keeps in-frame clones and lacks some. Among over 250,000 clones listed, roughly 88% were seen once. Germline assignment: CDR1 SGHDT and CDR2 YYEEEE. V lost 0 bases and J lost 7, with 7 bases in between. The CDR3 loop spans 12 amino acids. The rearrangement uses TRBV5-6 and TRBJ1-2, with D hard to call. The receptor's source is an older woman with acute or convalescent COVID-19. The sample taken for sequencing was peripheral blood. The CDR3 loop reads CASSLGQAGYTF. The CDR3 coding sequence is TGTGCCAGCAGCTTGGGCCAAGCTGGCTACACCTTC. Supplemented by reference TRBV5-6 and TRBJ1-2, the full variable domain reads DAGVTQSPTHLIKTRGQQVTLRCSPKSGHDTVSWYQQALGQGPQFIFQYYEEEERQRGNFPDRFSGHQFPNYSSELNVNALLLGDSALYLCASSLGQAGYTFGSGTRLTVV.